Given below is one T cell receptor (beta chain) in context. Its antigen is not known. The data are from a study of post-analysis software for immune sequencing data. Study context: Included among the disease courses, which were recorded for the cohort, were relapsing-remitting, secondary progressive and progressive-relapsing multiple sclerosis. Points from the study as a whole: Under F measure analysis, samples from one preparation batch co-clustered strongly. Five TRBV segments were significantly more frequent in patients than in controls. TRBV5-6, TRBV5-1 and TRBV20-1 were among these segments. There was significantly lower normalized Chao1 diversity in multiple sclerosis patients than in controls.

Tagging with unique molecular identifiers was a feature of the TCR beta cDNA libraries. The source material, about 0.9 to 11 million T cells, gave rise to 500,000 or so cDNA molecules. TCRdb used MiXCR to reprocess the PCR reads, holding one entry per CDR3 protein. This table has more than 450,000 distinct CDR3 sequences, 30% to 40% appearing once. There are 15 residues in the CDR3. In germline, CDR1 is SGHVS, CDR2 FQNEAQ. The ends were cut back, 2 bases at V and 3 bases at J, with 12 bases in the middle. The rearrangement links TRBV7-8 to TRBJ2-3, with D maybe TRBD2 (6 bases). The TCR sequence derives from a girl aged 2-17 years with multiple sclerosis. Sequenced input: blood. The CDR3 sequence is CASSLLASVTDTQYF. CDR3 nucleotides: TGTGCCAGCAGCTTACTGGCTAGCGTAACAGATACGCAGTATTTT.